These T cell receptor beta chains were read from a single sample in a study of T cell responses to AZD1222 COVID-19 vaccine. Assay used: immunoSEQ multiplex PCR; TCRdb lists only in-frame clones, some missing. The sample carries around 140,000 clones, more than 85% recorded once. The sequenced sample was peripheral blood, obtained 28 days after the second AZD1222 dose. These receptors originate from an adult who received the AZD1222 COVID-19 vaccine. Each CDR3 is given with its conserved first and last residue. A D gene is named only where the DNA matches it firmly. Size values are once, few and many counts, or a class for expanded clones, and some rows have none.

d_gene	v_gene	j_gene	abundance	CDR3nt	CDR3aa
TRBD2	TRBV5-6	TRBJ2-5	NA	TGTGCCAGCAGCTTAGCTCCTAGCGGGGCCCTCCAAGAGACCCAGTACTTC	CASSLAPSGALQETQYF
NA	TRBV19	TRBJ1-2	NA	TGTGCCAGTAGCCTTGGACAGCAAAATTATGGCTACACCTTC	CASSLGQQNYGYTF
TRBD1	TRBV9	TRBJ2-4	NA	TGTGCCAGCAGCTCCCCCTCCTCAGGGGGCGAAGCCAAAAACATTCAGTACTTC	CASSSPSSGGEAKNIQYF
NA	TRBV11-2	TRBJ2-5	few	TGTGCCAGCAGCCCAACCGGGGAGACCCAGTACTTC	CASSPTGETQYF
NA	TRBV6-5	TRBJ1-1	NA	TGTGCCAGCAGTACCCAGGGTGACACTGAAGCTTTCTTT	CASSTQGDTEAFF
NA	TRBV10-3	TRBJ2-3	NA	TGTGCCATCAGTGAGGTTGAGGGTTCTAGCACAGATACGCAGTATTTT	CAISEVEGSSTDTQYF
TRBD1	TRBV2	TRBJ1-2	NA	TGTGCCAGCAGACCCGGACAGGGGGCGACTGGCTACACCTTC	CASRPGQGATGYTF
TRBD1	TRBV4-3	TRBJ1-5	NA	TGCGCCAGCAGCCAAGAAGCAGGGGGCTGGAATCAGCCCCAGCATTTT	CASSQEAGGWNQPQHF
NA	TRBV19	TRBJ2-1	NA	TGTGCCAGTAGCAAAGGGGGCGGGACCTCGTACAATGAGCAGTTCTTC	CASSKGGGTSYNEQFF
NA	TRBV7-8	TRBJ1-1	NA	TGTGCCAGCAGCTTAGTCAGGGTGGGGAACACTGAAGCTTTCTTT	CASSLVRVGNTEAFF
NA	TRBV3-1/TRBV3-2	TRBJ2-3	NA	TGTGCCAGCAGCCAGGGGGCGGGGGGCACAGATACGCAGTATTTT	CASSQGAGGTDTQYF
TRBD1	TRBV20-1	TRBJ1-6	NA	TGCAGTGCTAGTGAGAGGGGGCGCGGTTCACCCCTCCACTTT	CSASERGRGSPLHF
TRBD1	TRBV5-3	TRBJ1-3	NA	TGTGCCAGAAGCCTGGGTGGGACAGGCCCCCTTCGCTCTGGAAACACCATATATTTT	CARSLGGTGPLRSGNTIYF
TRBD1	TRBV7-2	TRBJ2-3	NA	TGTGCCAGCAGCCCCCGAGGGACAGGAGGCTGGGCAGATACGCAGTATTTT	CASSPRGTGGWADTQYF
TRBD1	TRBV15	TRBJ1-3	NA	TGTGCCACCAGGGGGACAGCTGGAAACACCATATATTTT	CATRGTAGNTIYF
TRBD1	TRBV5-1	TRBJ1-2	NA	TGCGCCAGCAGCGGACAGGGAGGCGCGCAAGGCTACACCTTC	CASSGQGGAQGYTF
TRBD1	TRBV6-1	TRBJ1-2	NA	TGTGCCAGCAGTGAGACAGGGGTCGGGGTCTATGGCTACACCTTC	CASSETGVGVYGYTF
TRBD1	TRBV18	TRBJ1-1	NA	TGTGCCAGCTCACCACCCGGGACAGGGGGTCAGACTGAAGCTTTCTTT	CASSPPGTGGQTEAFF
NA	TRBV5-6	TRBJ2-5	NA	TGTGCCAGCAGCTTGCGACCCCCTCTCGAGACCCAGTACTTC	CASSLRPPLETQYF
NA	TRBV6-5	TRBJ1-1	NA	TGTGCCAGCAGTTACGGAACTGAAGCTTTCTTT	CASSYGTEAFF
TRBD1	TRBV19	TRBJ1-1	NA	TGTGCCAGTAGTATCCACCCCGACAGGGCGGGCACTGAAGCTTTCTTT	CASSIHPDRAGTEAFF
NA	TRBV19	TRBJ1-5	NA	TGTGCCAGTACGTTTTTGGGGAATCAGCCCCAGCATTTT	CASTFLGNQPQHF
NA	TRBV6-5	TRBJ1-4	NA	TGTGCCAGCAACCGGGGGGAAAAACTGTTTTTT	CASNRGEKLFF
NA	TRBV3-1/TRBV3-2	TRBJ2-7	NA	TGTGCCAGCAGCCAAGCTGCGACGGCAACCTACGAGCAGTACTTC	CASSQAATATYEQYF
NA	TRBV28	TRBJ1-5	NA	TGTGCCAGCAGCCTAGGGTCAGGGTTTCGACAGCCCCAGCATTTT	CASSLGSGFRQPQHF
NA	TRBV7-2	TRBJ2-1	NA	TGTGCCAGCAGGGCCGACATATCCTACAATGAGCAGTTCTTC	CASRADISYNEQFF
NA	TRBV11-2	TRBJ1-3	NA	TGTGCCAGCAGCTTAGATCTTGGGCGTTTCCCAACCATATATTTT	CASSLDLGRFPTIYF
TRBD1	TRBV3-1/TRBV3-2	TRBJ2-2	NA	TGTGCCAGCAGCCACAGACAGGGGAACACCGGGGAGCTGTTTTTT	CASSHRQGNTGELFF
TRBD1	TRBV5-8	TRBJ1-1	NA	TGTGCCAGCAGCTTGGCATGGGACAGGGGATGGAAGACTGAAGCTTTCTTT	CASSLAWDRGWKTEAFF